The clone carrying this T cell receptor beta chain occurred a few times. The time point was: pre-sensitization, week 0. Treatment indicated: therapeutic diphenylcyclopropenone sensitization with weekly scalp DPC. This specimen belongs to a study of human T cells and chemical hapten exposure. Overall study: 0.01% DPC was applied to the upper back in patch tests, which were read at 6 days.

CDR3 size: 16 residues. Unmatched junction bases numbered 10, after V lost 11 bases and J lost 3 bases. In germline, CDR1 is MNHEY, CDR2 SVGEGT. Individual cDNA molecules received unique molecular identifiers in the library. Original analysis: A per-sample median of roughly 96,000 TCRs was observed, with counts ranging from about 20,000 to 750,000. Via MiXCR, TCRdb re-called the RACE reads, giving one row per CDR3 protein. The V and J calls, along with clone size, are taken from TCRdb and not from the paper's own processing. The table records around 250,000 distinct CDR3 sequences, approximately 8.4% of them present only once.

The chain links TRBV6-2 or TRBV6-3 to TRBJ2-2; 12 bases agree with TRBD2. The starting material was whole blood, obtained in connection with sensitization to the hapten diphenylcyclopropenone (DPC). The sequence came from a woman aged 40 to 50 with alopecia areata. Some clones in this sample may be carry-over from other donors' samples. The CDR3 DNA sequence: TGTGCCGGATCGGGACTAGCGGGTTCCTACACCGGGGAGCTGTTTTTT. It specifies CAGSGLAGSYTGELFF.